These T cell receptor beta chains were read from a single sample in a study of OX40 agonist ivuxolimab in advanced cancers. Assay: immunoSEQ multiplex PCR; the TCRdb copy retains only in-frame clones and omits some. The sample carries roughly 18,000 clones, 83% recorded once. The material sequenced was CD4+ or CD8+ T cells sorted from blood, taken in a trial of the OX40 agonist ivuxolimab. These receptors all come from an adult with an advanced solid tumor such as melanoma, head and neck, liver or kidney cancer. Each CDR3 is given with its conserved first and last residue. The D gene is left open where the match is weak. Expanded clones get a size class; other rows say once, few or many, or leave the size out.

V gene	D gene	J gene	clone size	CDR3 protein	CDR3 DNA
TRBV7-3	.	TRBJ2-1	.	CASSLRSGNPYNEQFF	TGTGCCAGCAGCTTAAGGTCAGGGAACCCCTACAATGAGCAGTTCTTC
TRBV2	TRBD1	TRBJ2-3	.	CASGTGGYRGTDTQYF	TGTGCCAGCGGTACAGGGGGCTATCGTGGCACAGATACGCAGTATTTT
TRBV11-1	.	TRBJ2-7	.	CASSTPPGTAVRPYEQYF	TGTGCCAGCAGCACCCCCCCCGGGACCGCGGTTCGTCCCTACGAGCAGTACTTC
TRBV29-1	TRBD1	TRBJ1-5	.	CSVVEDRNSNQPQHF	TGCAGCGTTGTCGAGGACAGGAACAGCAATCAGCCCCAGCATTTT
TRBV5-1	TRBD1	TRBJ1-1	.	CASSPDRVMREAFF	TGCGCCAGCAGCCCCGACAGGGTCATGAGGGAAGCTTTCTTT
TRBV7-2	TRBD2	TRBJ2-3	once	CASSSRGGGADTQYF	TGTGCCAGCAGCTCGCGGGGGGGCGGGGCAGATACGCAGTATTTT
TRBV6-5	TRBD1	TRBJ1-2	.	CASSPDREYGYTF	TGTGCCAGCAGTCCGGACAGGGAGTATGGCTACACCTTC
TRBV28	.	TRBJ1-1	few	CASSPHRGGGNTEAFF	TGTGCCAGCAGTCCGCATCGGGGCGGGGGGAACACTGAAGCTTTCTTT
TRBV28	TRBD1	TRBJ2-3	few	CASSPRGRVTDTQYF	TGTGCCAGCAGTCCAAGGGGGCGAGTCACAGATACGCAGTATTTT
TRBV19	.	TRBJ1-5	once	CASSIRDTRNQPQHF	TGTGCCAGTAGTATTAGAGACACCCGCAATCAGCCCCAGCATTTT
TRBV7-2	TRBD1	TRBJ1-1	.	CASSTRQGRTEAFF	TGTGCCAGCAGCACCCGACAGGGAAGGACTGAAGCTTTCTTT
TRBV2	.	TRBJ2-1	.	CASSERDWLNEQFF	TGTGCCAGCAGTGAGAGGGATTGGCTGAATGAGCAGTTCTTC
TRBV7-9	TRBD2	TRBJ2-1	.	CASSTGSGRYNEQFF	TGTGCCAGCAGCACGGGAAGCGGGAGGTACAATGAGCAGTTCTTC
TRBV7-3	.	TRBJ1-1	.	CASSSGLREKGSAFF	TGTGCCAGCAGCTCGGGGCTTCGGGAAAAGGGGAGTGCTTTCTTT
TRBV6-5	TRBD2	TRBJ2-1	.	CASSLSGSSYNEQFF	TGTGCCAGCAGCCTTAGCGGGAGCTCCTACAATGAGCAGTTCTTC
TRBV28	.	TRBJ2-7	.	CASSESLGQLGAEQYF	TGTGCCAGCAGCGAGAGCCTAGGCCAATTGGGGGCCGAGCAGTACTTC
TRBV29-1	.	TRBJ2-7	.	CSILGVSYEQYF	TGCAGTATACTTGGGGTCTCCTACGAGCAGTACTTC
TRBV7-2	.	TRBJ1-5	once	CASSLAPGDRPQHF	TGTGCCAGCAGCTTAGCTCCCGGGGATCGGCCCCAGCATTTT
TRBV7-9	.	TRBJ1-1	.	CASSLVAGNTEAFF	TGTGCCAGCAGCTTAGTAGCAGGCAACACTGAAGCTTTCTTT
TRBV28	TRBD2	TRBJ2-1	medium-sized	CASSLAGVLSDEQFF	TGTGCCAGCAGTTTGGCGGGGGTGTTGTCGGATGAGCAGTTCTTC
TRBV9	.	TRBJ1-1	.	CASSVEEQWDRYTEAFF	TGTGCCAGCAGCGTAGAAGAACAGTGGGATAGGTACACTGAAGCTTTCTTT
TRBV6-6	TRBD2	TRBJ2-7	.	CASSDLAGGFYEQYF	TGTGCCAGCAGTGACCTAGCGGGAGGCTTCTACGAGCAGTACTTC
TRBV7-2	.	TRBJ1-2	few	CASSLEDGRGGYTF	TGTGCCAGCAGCTTAGAGGATGGGAGAGGGGGCTACACCTTC
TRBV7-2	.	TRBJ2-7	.	CASSLVVGTYEQYF	TGTGCCAGCAGCTTAGTGGTCGGAACCTACGAGCAGTACTTC